Listed below are T cell receptor beta chains from one sample, sequenced in a study of blood T cell repertoires in COVID-19. Produced via immunoSEQ multiplex PCR; TCRdb's table is partial and in-frame only. The repertoire consists of 150,000 or so clones, with roughly 84% occurring once and the leading ten covering about 5.2%. The source material was PBMCs or T cells enriched from blood (not recorded which). These TCRs come from a man aged 70-80 years who had been exposed to COVID-19. CDR3s include the opening cysteine and the closing phenylalanine or tryptophan. A D gene is named only where the DNA matches it firmly. Size is omitted from some rows. Given values are once, few, many or a class for expanded clones.

clone_size | d_call | j_call | v_call | cdr3_aa | cdr3_nt
NA | TRBD1 | TRBJ1-2 | TRBV4-3 | CASSQDIDRDYGYTF | TGCGCCAGCAGCCAAGATATTGACAGGGACTATGGCTACACCTTC
NA | NA | TRBJ2-6 | TRBV7-2 | CASSLSTSGANVLTF | TGTGCCAGCAGCTTATCTACTTCTGGGGCCAACGTCCTGACTTTC
NA | TRBD2 | TRBJ2-3 | TRBV2 | CASTSSGVTDTQYF | TGTGCCAGCACCAGTAGCGGGGTCACAGATACGCAGTATTTT
few | TRBD2 | TRBJ2-1 | TRBV27 | CASNPSGRAGEQFF | TGTGCCAGCAATCCCAGCGGGAGGGCAGGGGAGCAGTTCTTC
NA | NA | TRBJ1-6 | TRBV27 | CASSKRPNSPLHF | TGTGCCAGCAGCAAGCGCCCTAATTCACCCCTCCACTTT
NA | TRBD1 | TRBJ2-7 | TRBV5-1 | CASSSEGQGREQYF | TGCGCCAGCAGCTCGGAGGGACAGGGCCGGGAGCAGTACTTC
NA | NA | TRBJ1-5 | TRBV28 | CASRSHSGVGQPQHF | TGTGCCAGCAGGTCCCATTCAGGGGTAGGGCAGCCCCAGCATTTT
NA | NA | TRBJ1-5 | TRBV21-1 | CASSNLVPRSNQPQHF | TGTGCCAGCAGCAACCTCGTCCCGAGGAGCAATCAGCCCCAGCATTTT
NA | TRBD1 | TRBJ2-7 | TRBV10-3 | CAIRDDRGLNYEQYF | TGTGCCATCAGAGATGACAGGGGCCTTAACTACGAGCAGTACTTC
NA | NA | TRBJ2-2 | TRBV12-3/TRBV12-4 | CASSSSTGELFF | TGTGCCAGCAGTTCCTCGACCGGGGAGCTGTTTTTT
NA | TRBD1 | TRBJ2-2 | TRBV24-1 | CATSEQGTTGELFF | TGTGCCACCAGCGAACAGGGGACCACCGGGGAGCTGTTTTTT
once | TRBD1 | TRBJ1-5 | TRBV7-9 | CASSPLGDRGNQPQHF | TGTGCCAGCAGCCCATTGGGGGACAGGGGCAATCAGCCCCAGCATTTT
NA | TRBD2 | TRBJ2-7 | TRBV5-1 | CASSLSSGRGNYEQYF | TGCGCCAGCAGCTTGTCTAGCGGGAGGGGTAACTACGAGCAGTACTTC
NA | NA | TRBJ2-2 | TRBV5-1 | CASSPTGRNTGELFF | TGCGCCAGCAGCCCGACGGGAAGAAACACCGGGGAGCTGTTTTTT
once | NA | TRBJ1-4 | TRBV6-1 | CASSEVGLNEKLFF | TGTGCCAGCAGTGAAGTTGGCCTGAATGAAAAACTGTTTTTT
NA | NA | TRBJ2-7 | TRBV4-1 | CASSPQRVYEQYF | TGCGCCAGCAGCCCTCAGCGGGTCTACGAGCAGTACTTC
NA | NA | TRBJ1-6 | TRBV19 | CATQRGTNNSPLHF | TGTGCCACTCAGCGGGGGACCAATAATTCACCCCTCCACTTT
NA | TRBD2 | TRBJ2-7 | TRBV7-9 | CASSFLSGNSYEQYF | TGTGCCAGCAGCTTTTTAAGCGGGAACTCCTACGAGCAGTACTTC
few | TRBD1 | TRBJ2-1 | TRBV28 | CASSLYGTGGNLKFF | TGTGCCAGCAGTTTATACGGGACAGGGGGCAATCTGAAGTTCTTC
NA | TRBD1 | TRBJ1-4 | TRBV6-5 | CASKGATEKLFF | TGTGCCAGCAAGGGGGCGACGGAAAAACTGTTTTTT
NA | TRBD1 | TRBJ1-4 | TRBV19 | CASSADAGTGNEKLFF | TGTGCCAGTAGTGCTGACGCCGGGACAGGAAATGAAAAACTGTTTTTT
NA | TRBD2 | TRBJ2-2 | TRBV11-2 | CASIPPGLALTGELFF | TGTGCCAGCATCCCACCGGGACTAGCGCTAACCGGGGAGCTGTTTTTT
NA | TRBD1 | TRBJ2-1 | TRBV11-2 | CASSLEQGFEQFF | TGTGCCAGCAGCTTAGAACAGGGGTTTGAGCAGTTCTTC
NA | NA | TRBJ1-5 | TRBV19 | CASSIGAGPQPQHF | TGTGCCAGTAGTATAGGTGCAGGGCCCCAGCCCCAGCATTTT
NA | TRBD1 | TRBJ1-6 | TRBV11-2 | CASSFGQGRNSPLHF | TGTGCCAGCAGCTTCGGACAGGGGCGTAATTCACCCCTCCACTTT
few | NA | TRBJ1-4 | TRBV7-8 | CASSPRGGGQEKLFF | TGTGCCAGCAGCCCCCGCGGGGGAGGGCAAGAAAAACTGTTTTTT
NA | TRBD1 | TRBJ1-1 | TRBV5-1 | CASSLLTGIQDTEAFF | TGCGCCAGCAGCCTACTGACAGGGATTCAGGACACTGAAGCTTTCTTT
NA | TRBD1 | TRBJ2-1 | TRBV6-2/TRBV6-3 | CASSDLNRGSQFF | TGTGCCAGCAGTGACCTCAACAGGGGGTCGCAGTTCTTC
NA | NA | TRBJ2-3 | TRBV7-9 | CASSSPSGGGTDTQYF | TGTGCCAGCAGTTCCCCTTCGGGTGGGGGGACGGATACGCAGTATTTT
NA | TRBD2 | TRBJ2-7 | TRBV19 | CASSRPLAGGSYEQYF | TGTGCCAGTAGTAGGCCTCTAGCGGGAGGCTCCTACGAGCAGTACTTC
NA | TRBD1 | TRBJ1-2 | TRBV25-1 | CASSARQGPYGYTF | TGTGCCAGCAGTGCCCGACAGGGCCCCTATGGCTACACCTTC
few | NA | TRBJ2-5 | TRBV11-2 | CASSLAQETQYF | TGTGCCAGCAGCTTAGCCCAGGAGACCCAGTACTTC
NA | TRBD2 | TRBJ2-1 | TRBV28 | CASSGRGSLAAPYNEQFF | TGTGCCAGCAGTGGGCGGGGGAGTCTAGCGGCCCCCTACAATGAGCAGTTCTTC
few | NA | TRBJ1-3 | TRBV11-2 | CASSLSRGSGNTIYF | TGTGCCAGCAGCTTAAGTCGGGGATCTGGAAACACCATATATTTT
NA | NA | TRBJ2-2 | TRBV6-4 | CASSDEATSPPGELFF | TGTGCCAGCAGTGATGAGGCAACTTCCCCTCCCGGGGAGCTGTTTTTT
few | NA | TRBJ2-2 | TRBV28 | CASSLGGIINTGELFF | TGTGCCAGCAGTTTAGGAGGGATTATCAACACCGGGGAGCTGTTTTTT
NA | NA | TRBJ1-2 | TRBV5-1 | CASSLGDINYGYTF | TGCGCCAGCAGCTTGGGCGACATTAACTATGGCTACACCTTC
NA | TRBD1 | TRBJ2-1 | TRBV11-3 | CASSLVTGTANNEQFF | TGTGCCAGCAGCTTAGTAACCGGGACAGCTAACAATGAGCAGTTCTTC
NA | TRBD2 | TRBJ2-5 | TRBV9 | CASSLRTSGETQYF | TGTGCCAGCAGCCTCAGGACTAGTGGGGAGACCCAGTACTTC
NA | NA | TRBJ2-3 | TRBV7-2 | CASSFRKTTDTQYF | TGTGCCAGCAGCTTCAGGAAAACCACAGATACGCAGTATTTT
NA | TRBD1 | TRBJ1-1 | TRBV28 | CASSLPIPGQEAFF | TGTGCCAGCAGTTTACCCATTCCGGGACAGGAGGCTTTCTTT
once | NA | TRBJ2-7 | TRBV3-1/TRBV3-2 | CASSRKTLNYEQYF | TGTGCCAGCAGCCGGAAAACACTAAACTACGAGCAGTACTTC
NA | NA | TRBJ1-2 | TRBV5-1 | CASSLEQGDYGYTF | TGCGCCAGCAGCTTGGAACAGGGAGACTATGGCTACACCTTC
NA | TRBD2 | TRBJ2-1 | TRBV19 | CASSPGLAGGAWDEQFF | TGTGCCAGTTCCCCTGGACTAGCGGGAGGGGCTTGGGATGAGCAGTTCTTC
NA | NA | TRBJ2-7 | TRBV3-1/TRBV3-2 | CASSQASGGPYEQYF | TGTGCCAGCAGCCAAGCTTCGGGGGGCCCCTACGAGCAGTACTTC
NA | TRBD1 | TRBJ2-7 | TRBV6-4 | CASSAKQGRLISYEQYF | TGTGCCAGCAGCGCAAAACAGGGGCGCCTAATTTCCTACGAGCAGTACTTC
NA | TRBD1 | TRBJ1-1 | TRBV16 | CASSQMTGGTEAFF | TGTGCCAGCAGCCAGATGACAGGGGGCACTGAAGCTTTCTTT
NA | TRBD1 | TRBJ1-5 | TRBV10-1 | CASSESRDRDQHF | TGCGCCAGCAGTGAGTCTAGGGACAGAGACCAGCATTTT
NA | TRBD1 | TRBJ1-5 | TRBV3-1/TRBV3-2 | CASSQGQGRPRSNQPQHF | TGTGCCAGCAGCCAGGGACAGGGCCGACCTCGTAGCAATCAGCCCCAGCATTTT
NA | TRBD2 | TRBJ2-1 | TRBV5-1 | CASSLVGTSGSTNEQFF | TGCGCCAGCAGCTTGGTCGGAACTAGCGGGAGTACCAATGAGCAGTTCTTC
NA | NA | TRBJ1-5 | TRBV7-2 | CASSSQGVLQPQHF | TGTGCCAGCAGCTCCCAAGGGGTTCTGCAGCCCCAGCATTTT
NA | NA | TRBJ2-7 | TRBV15 | CATSRDPRPEGEQYF | TGTGCCACCAGCAGAGATCCCCGCCCCGAGGGCGAGCAGTACTTC
few | NA | TRBJ1-1 | TRBV7-8 | CASSLAGGGWPEEAFF | TGTGCCAGCAGCTTAGCAGGAGGTGGATGGCCGGAAGAAGCTTTCTTT
NA | NA | TRBJ1-2 | TRBV18 | CASSPGGGNYGYTF | TGTGCCAGCTCACCGGGAGGGGGTAACTATGGCTACACCTTC
NA | TRBD1 | TRBJ1-5 | TRBV9 | CASSRQGVYNQPQHF | TGTGCCAGCAGCAGACAGGGGGTATACAATCAGCCCCAGCATTTT
NA | TRBD1 | TRBJ2-7 | TRBV5-6 | CASSPGQGASYEQYF | TGTGCCAGCAGCCCAGGACAGGGGGCGTCCTACGAGCAGTACTTC
NA | TRBD1 | TRBJ2-2 | TRBV5-1 | CASSPGQGAAGELFF | TGCGCCAGCAGTCCGGGACAGGGGGCGGCCGGGGAGCTGTTTTTT
once | NA | TRBJ2-7 | TRBV15 | CATSRDRLSVSRGVRYEQYF | TGTGCCACCAGCAGAGACAGGCTATCGGTTTCCAGGGGGGTACGTTACGAGCAGTACTTC
NA | NA | TRBJ2-7 | TRBV27 | CASSSTTYEQYF | TGTGCCAGCAGTTCCACAACCTACGAGCAGTACTTC
NA | NA | TRBJ1-6 | TRBV19 | CASSIGGRQSHAPLHF | TGTGCCAGTAGTATCGGAGGGAGGCAGAGTCATGCACCCCTCCACTTT